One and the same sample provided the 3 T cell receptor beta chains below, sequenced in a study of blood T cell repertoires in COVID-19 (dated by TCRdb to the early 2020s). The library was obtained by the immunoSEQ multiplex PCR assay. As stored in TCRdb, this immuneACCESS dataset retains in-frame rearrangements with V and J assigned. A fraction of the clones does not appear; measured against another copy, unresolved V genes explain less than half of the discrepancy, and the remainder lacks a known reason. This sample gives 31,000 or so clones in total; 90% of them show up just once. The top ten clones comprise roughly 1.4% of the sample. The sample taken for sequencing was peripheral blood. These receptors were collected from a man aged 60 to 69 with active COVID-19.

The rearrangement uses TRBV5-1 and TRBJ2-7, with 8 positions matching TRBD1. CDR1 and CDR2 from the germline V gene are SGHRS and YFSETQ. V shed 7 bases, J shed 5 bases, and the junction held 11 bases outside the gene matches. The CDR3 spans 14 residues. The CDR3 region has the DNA TGCGCCAGCCAGAGGGACAGGACTTACGACGAGCAGTACTTC. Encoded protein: CASQRDRTYDEQYF. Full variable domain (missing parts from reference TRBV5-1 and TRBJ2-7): KAGVTQTPRYLIKTRGQQVTLSCSPISGHRSVSWYQQTPGQGLQFLFEYFSETQRNKGNFPGRFSGRQFSNSRSEMNVSTLELGDSALYLCASQRDRTYDEQYFGPGTRLTVT.

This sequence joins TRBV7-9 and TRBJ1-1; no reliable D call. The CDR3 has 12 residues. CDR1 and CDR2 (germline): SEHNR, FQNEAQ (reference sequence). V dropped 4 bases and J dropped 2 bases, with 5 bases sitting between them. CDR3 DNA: TGTGCCAGCAGCTCTTTTAACACTGAAGCTTTCTTT. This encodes CASSSFNTEAFF.

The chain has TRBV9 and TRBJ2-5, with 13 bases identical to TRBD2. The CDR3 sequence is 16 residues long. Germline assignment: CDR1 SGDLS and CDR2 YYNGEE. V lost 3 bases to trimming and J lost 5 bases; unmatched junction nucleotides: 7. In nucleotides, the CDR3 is TGTGCCAGCAGCGCCCCGGGACTAGCGGGGATGGAGACCCAGTACTTC. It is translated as CASSAPGLAGMETQYF.